A selection of T cell receptor beta chains follows, all from one sample in a study of T cells in Graves' hyperthyroidism and ophthalmopathy. TCRdb redid the calling of the multiplex PCR reads with MiXCR, one entry per CDR3 protein. The table includes roughly 700,000 distinct CDR3 sequences, 12% to 15% detected once. The sample comprised blood. These receptors were obtained from a young woman with Graves' hyperthyroidism. Both conserved end residues are part of each CDR3. The D gene is left open where the match is weak. Expanded clones are given a class, and other clones once, few, many or no size at all.

-,TRBV7-8,TRBJ1-1,many,CASSLGDTANTEAFF,TGTGCCAGCAGCTTAGGGGACACCGCGAACACTGAAGCTTTCTTT
TRBD1,TRBV27,TRBJ1-1,many,CASSFHRDRVTPGWNEAFF,TGTGCCAGCAGTTTTCATCGGGACAGGGTCACCCCGGGGTGGAATGAAGCTTTCTTT
-,TRBV2,TRBJ2-1,few,CASSGQGVNEQFF,TGTGCCAGCAGCGGCCAGGGTGTGAATGAGCAGTTCTTC
TRBD2,TRBV7-2,TRBJ2-7,many,CASSLAQLAGRPYEQYF,TGTGCCAGCAGCTTAGCGCAACTAGCGGGGCGCCCCTACGAGCAGTACTTC
TRBD2,TRBV13,TRBJ2-7,many,CASSLERGRQYF,TGTGCCAGCAGCTTAGAGCGGGGCAGGCAGTACTTC
TRBD1,TRBV4-1,TRBJ1-2,-,CASSQWTGEDYGYTF,TGCGCCAGCAGCCAGTGGACAGGGGAAGACTATGGCTACACCTTC
TRBD1,TRBV18,TRBJ2-6,few,CASSPLGDRSSGANVLTF,TGTGCCAGCTCACCACTGGGGGACAGGAGCTCTGGGGCCAACGTCCTGACTTTC
TRBD2,TRBV19,TRBJ2-1,-,CASSIRGKLAGETYNEQFF,TGTGCCAGTAGTATAAGGGGTAAGCTAGCGGGAGAAACCTACAATGAGCAGTTCTTC
TRBD2,TRBV5-1,TRBJ2-1,many,CASSSGLADFYEQFF,TGCGCCAGCAGCTCGGGACTAGCAGATTTCTATGAGCAGTTCTTC
-,TRBV9,TRBJ1-1,-,CASSVGGWTEAFF,TGTGCCAGCAGCGTAGGGGGCTGGACTGAAGCTTTCTTT
TRBD2,TRBV5-1,TRBJ2-5,-,CASSFLGLAGGETQYF,TGCGCCAGCAGCTTCCTAGGACTAGCGGGAGGAGAGACCCAGTACTTC
-,TRBV7-9,TRBJ1-4,few,CASSPDPPELFF,TGTGCCAGCAGCCCGGACCCTCCGGAACTGTTTTTT
TRBD2,TRBV4-3,TRBJ2-3,few,CASSQSLAGGHHGPDTQYF,TGCGCCAGCAGCCAATCCTTAGCGGGAGGGCATCATGGCCCAGATACGCAGTATTTT
TRBD2,TRBV13,TRBJ2-3,many,CASSRGLAGVMGTDTQYF,TGTGCCAGCAGCCGCGGACTAGCGGGAGTCATGGGGACAGATACGCAGTATTTT
-,TRBV4-3,TRBJ2-7,few,CASSQEAGTSGEQYF,TGCGCCAGCAGCCAAGAGGCAGGAACCTCAGGCGAGCAGTACTTC
-,TRBV27,TRBJ1-5,-,CASSYSEGSNQPQHF,TGTGCCAGCAGCTACAGTGAGGGTAGCAATCAGCCCCAGCATTTT
TRBD2,TRBV3-1,TRBJ2-2,many,CASTPSGRWAGELFF,TGTGCCAGCACCCCTAGCGGGAGATGGGCCGGGGAGCTGTTTTTT
TRBD2,TRBV12-3/TRBV12-4,TRBJ2-1,few,CASNQKTSGRAFEQFF,TGTGCCAGCAATCAAAAAACTAGCGGGAGGGCCTTTGAGCAGTTCTTC
TRBD2,TRBV11-2,TRBJ2-1,-,CASSLEASGRASGGSYNEQFF,TGTGCCAGCAGCTTAGAGGCTAGCGGGAGGGCGAGCGGTGGCTCCTACAATGAGCAGTTCTTC
TRBD1,TRBV5-6,TRBJ1-5,few,CASSGGTGGNQPQHF,TGTGCCAGCAGTGGGGGGACAGGGGGTAATCAGCCCCAGCATTTT
TRBD1,TRBV20-1,TRBJ1-2,-,CSARDQGGGDYGYTF,TGCAGTGCTAGAGATCAAGGAGGGGGCGACTATGGCTACACCTTC
-,TRBV12-3/TRBV12-4,TRBJ1-2,-,CASSFGTADGYTF,TGTGCCAGCAGTTTCGGGACCGCGGACGGCTACACCTTC
-,TRBV12-3/TRBV12-4,TRBJ1-2,few,CASTFLAGDYGYTF,TGTGCCAGCACCTTTCTGGCGGGAGACTATGGCTACACCTTC
-,TRBV7-9,TRBJ2-1,many,CATSFWGTGEQFF,TGTGCCACCTCCTTCTGGGGGACTGGTGAGCAGTTCTTC
-,TRBV6-9,TRBJ2-1,-,CASSSPVGHSEQFF,TGTGCCAGCAGTTCCCCCGTGGGTCACTCCGAGCAGTTCTTC
-,TRBV29-1,TRBJ1-2,many,CSVRSPAFYGYTF,TGCAGCGTCCGGAGCCCAGCCTTCTATGGCTACACCTTC
-,TRBV11-2,TRBJ2-5,many,CASSFQATAQETQYF,TGTGCCAGCAGCTTCCAGGCGACCGCACAAGAGACCCAGTACTTC
-,TRBV7-3,TRBJ1-1,-,CASSLTKDTEAFF,TGTGCCAGCAGCTTAACGAAGGACACTGAAGCTTTCTTT
TRBD2,TRBV6-1,TRBJ2-7,-,CASSPSLIGLAGAYEQYF,TGTGCCAGCAGCCCGTCTCTCATTGGGCTAGCGGGAGCCTACGAGCAGTACTTC
TRBD1,TRBV7-2,TRBJ2-7,many,CASSLATGAHYEQYF,TGTGCCAGCAGCTTAGCGACAGGGGCACACTACGAGCAGTACTTC
-,TRBV2,TRBJ1-5,many,CASSGGGDQPQHF,TGTGCCAGCAGTGGGGGCGGCGATCAGCCCCAGCATTTT
TRBD1,TRBV7-2,TRBJ1-5,-,CASSVEGQGHQPQHF,TGTGCCAGCAGCGTAGAGGGACAGGGGCATCAGCCCCAGCATTTT
TRBD2,TRBV18,TRBJ2-1,-,CASSPSLAGGHEQFF,TGTGCCAGCTCACCAAGCCTAGCGGGAGGTCATGAGCAGTTCTTC
-,TRBV11-2,TRBJ1-2,many,CASSFSRGNYGYTF,TGTGCCAGCAGCTTCTCGAGGGGCAACTATGGCTACACCTTC
-,TRBV24-1,TRBJ2-1,-,CATGGESYNEQFF,TGTGCCACGGGCGGGGAGTCCTACAATGAGCAGTTCTTC
-,TRBV27,TRBJ2-3,many,CASSPGPRPQYF,TGTGCCAGCAGTCCCGGACCCAGGCCGCAGTATTTT
TRBD1,TRBV28,TRBJ2-7,many,CASSFYLDRVYEQYF,TGTGCCAGCAGTTTTTACCTAGACAGGGTATACGAGCAGTACTTC
-,TRBV4-3,TRBJ2-1,few,CASSAQGGNIYNEQFF,TGCGCCAGCAGCGCACAGGGCGGGAACATCTACAATGAGCAGTTCTTC
TRBD1,TRBV9,TRBJ2-1,many,CASSATRDRSYNEQFF,TGTGCCAGCAGCGCAACACGGGACAGGTCCTACAATGAGCAGTTCTTC
-,TRBV19,TRBJ2-2,-,CASGSGPQWLNTGELFF,TGTGCCAGCGGTTCCGGGCCTCAGTGGCTGAACACCGGGGAGCTGTTTTTT
TRBD1,TRBV11-2,TRBJ2-7,-,CASSPGGRGYEQYF,TGTGCCAGCAGCCCAGGGGGAAGGGGCTACGAGCAGTACTTC
TRBD2,TRBV11-1,TRBJ2-3,-,CASSLGLAGSDTQYF,TGTGCCAGCAGCTTGGGACTAGCGGGGTCAGATACGCAGTATTTT
-,TRBV12-3/TRBV12-4,TRBJ2-2,-,CASSFWPGELFF,TGTGCCAGCAGTTTTTGGCCCGGGGAGCTGTTTTTT
-,TRBV6-1,TRBJ2-1,many,CASQSGGTYNEQFF,TGTGCCAGCCAGTCCGGGGGCACCTACAATGAGCAGTTCTTC
-,TRBV7-9,TRBJ2-2,many,CASSSRFTGETGELFF,TGTGCCAGCAGCTCTAGATTCACGGGAGAAACCGGGGAGCTGTTTTTT
TRBD2,TRBV7-9,TRBJ2-5,-,CASSRTSAWETQYF,TGTGCCAGCAGCCGGACTAGCGCATGGGAGACCCAGTACTTC
TRBD2,TRBV27,TRBJ2-7,many,CASRKSGSSYEQYF,TGTGCCAGCAGGAAAAGCGGGAGCTCCTACGAGCAGTACTTC
-,TRBV24-1,TRBJ2-2,-,CATSDYFGTKHTGELFF,TGTGCCACCAGTGATTACTTCGGGACCAAACACACCGGGGAGCTGTTTTTT
-,TRBV29-1,TRBJ2-7,-,CSVEQGNEQYF,TGCAGCGTTGAACAGGGGAACGAGCAGTACTTC
-,TRBV9,TRBJ1-2,many,CASSVGGTYGYTF,TGTGCCAGCAGCGTAGGAGGGACCTATGGCTACACCTTC
-,TRBV29-1,TRBJ2-7,many,CSVAPRASYEQYF,TGCAGCGTTGCTCCGCGGGCGTCCTACGAGCAGTACTTC
-,TRBV29-1,TRBJ2-1,many,CSVGAALGDEQFF,TGCAGCGTTGGGGCAGCCCTAGGAGATGAGCAGTTCTTC
-,TRBV2,TRBJ1-6,few,CASSVQGGPLHF,TGTGCCAGCAGTGTCCAAGGGGGGCCCCTCCACTTT